This entry is about one T cell receptor (beta chain). The CDR3 extends over 15 amino acids. V was trimmed by 0 bases and J by 4 bases, leaving 14 bases between them. Germline assignment: CDR1 SGHRS and CDR2 YFSETQ. This entry is derived from a study of blood T cell repertoires in COVID-19. Clones were read by immunoSEQ multiplex PCR, and TCRdb kept only the in-frame ones, dropping some. This table holds a few hundred thousand clones, around 90% found once. The sequenced sample consisted of peripheral blood. The TCR sequence derives from a young man with COVID-19, enrolled during active disease. J is TRBJ2-7 and V is TRBV5-1, with D tentatively TRBD1 (5 bases). The CDR3: CASSLGQGAWYEQYF. The CDR3 DNA sequence: TGCGCCAGCAGCTTGGGGCAGGGTGCTTGGTACGAGCAGTACTTC. Supplemented by reference TRBV5-1 and TRBJ2-7, the full variable domain reads KAGVTQTPRYLIKTRGQQVTLSCSPISGHRSVSWYQQTPGQGLQFLFEYFSETQRNKGNFPGRFSGRQFSNSRSEMNVSTLELGDSALYLCASSLGQGAWYEQYFGPGTRLTVT.